Each of the 25 T cell receptor beta chains below was sequenced from the same sample in a study of blood T cell repertoires in COVID-19. Clones were sequenced by immunoSEQ multiplex PCR, and TCRdb holds only the in-frame ones, with some missing. The sample holds some 150,000 clones, 85% to 90% seen once. Sequences were obtained from peripheral blood. Receptors originate from a middle-aged man who had recovered from COVID-19.

This clone appeared once. CDR3: CASSDRGNYNEKLFF. CDR3 sequence (DNA): TGTGCCAGCAGTGATCGCGGGAACTATAATGAAAAACTGTTTTTT. The rearrangement uses TRBV25-1 and TRBJ1-4; the D is unclear. CDR3 size: 15 residues. CDR1 and CDR2 from the germline V gene are MGHDK and SYGVNS. Trimming removed 3 bases at V and 4 bases at J, with 12 bases between.

V gene TRBV7-2 combines with J gene TRBJ1-1, with 8 positions matching TRBD1. The CDR3 runs 16 residues. V gave up 4 bases and J gave up 3 bases; unmatched junction bases: 10. The germline gives CDR1 SGHTA, CDR2 FQGNSA. CDR3 nucleotides: TGTGCCAGCAGCTCGCACCGTGAGACAGGGGACACTGAAGCTTTCTTT. It encodes CASSSHRETGDTEAFF.

V usage is TRBV5-4 and J usage is TRBJ2-2, with TRBD2 matching 13 bases. CDR1 and CDR2 (germline): SGHNT, YYREEE (reference sequence). The trim removed 4 bases at V and 7 bases at J, leaving 7 bases unmatched. This CDR3 contains 16 residues. The CDR3 coding sequence is TGTGCCAGCAGCGCGACTAGCGGGGGGTCTGTCGGGGAGCTGTTTTTT. This translates into CASSATSGGSVGELFF.

The chain employs TRBV9 and TRBJ2-1; 8 nucleotides agree with TRBD2. Germline V gene lookup returns CDR1 SGDLS and CDR2 YYNGEE. The CDR3 consists of 12 residues. Germline trimming cut 4 bases from V and 9 bases from J; bases unmatched to any gene: 3. CDR3 sequence (DNA): TGTGCCAGCAGCTCCAGCGGGAGTGAGCAGTTCTTC. This encodes CASSSSGSEQFF.

The chain is built from TRBV7-2 and TRBJ2-3; 7 nucleotides line up with TRBD1. This CDR3 comprises 14 residues. The junction had 3 bases not matched to a gene; V was cut back by 5 bases and J by 1 base. Germline V lookup: CDR1 SGHTA, CDR2 FQGNSA. For the CDR3, the DNA is TGTGCCAGCAGCCGGGACAGAGGCACAGATACGCAGTATTTT. Protein product: CASSRDRGTDTQYF.

Of note for this clone: The junction does not match germline at one end; this may be a read error. The chain has TRBV11-3 and TRBJ2-2; 7 nucleotides line up with TRBD1. Germline V gene lookup returns CDR1 SGHNT and CDR2 YENEEA. The CDR3 has 14 amino acids. For the CDR3, the DNA is TGTGCCAGCAGCCCGCACAGGGGTACCGAGGAGCTGTTTTTT. Translation gives CASSPHRGTEELFF.

The V gene is TRBV13, the J gene TRBJ2-7, with TRBD2 identical over 8 bases. CDR1 PRHDT and CDR2 FYEKMQ come from the germline V gene (reference sequence). V shed 5 bases and J 5 bases; nucleotides not matched to a gene: 11. The CDR3 runs 15 residues. DNA for the CDR3: TGTGCCAGCAGCACCGGACCGGGACTAGACAACGAGCAGTACTTC. It translates to CASSTGPGLDNEQYF.

J is TRBJ2-7 and V is TRBV25-1, with D maybe TRBD1 (7 bases). This CDR3 is built from 11 residues. Trimming left V 8 bases short and J 7 bases short, with 12 bases between. The germline gives CDR1 MGHDK, CDR2 SYGVNS. CDR3 loop: CASQGGWEQYF. The CDR3 DNA reads as TGTGCCAGCCAGGGGGGTTGGGAGCAGTACTTC.

The rearrangement links TRBV2 to TRBJ1-2, with 9 bases identical to TRBD1. Germline loops: CDR1 SNHLY, CDR2 FYNNEI. The CDR3 length is 16 residues. With V trimmed by 5 bases and J by 0 bases, 7 bases remained unmatched. Written as DNA, the CDR3 is TGTGCCAGCAGTATTGACCGGGACAGGGCTAACTATGGCTACACCTTC. Residues: CASSIDRDRANYGYTF.

This rearrangement joins TRBV5-5 to TRBJ1-6; 9 bases are shared with TRBD1. J gave up 7 bases and V 3 bases, and 5 bases lay outside the gene matches. The CDR3 spans 15 residues. CDR1 and CDR2 from the germline V gene are SGHKS and YYEKEE (reference sequence). The DNA for the CDR3 is TGTGCCAGCAGCTGGCCGGGACAGGGAAATTCACCCCTCCACTTT. Protein sequence: CASSWPGQGNSPLHF.

The chain carries TRBV27 and TRBJ1-5; TRBD1 might be the D (6 bases). This CDR3 is built from 16 residues. V was pared by 3 bases and J by 11 bases, with 23 bases between. CDR1 and CDR2 from the germline V gene are MNHEY and SMNVEV (reference sequence). The CDR3 is CASSFSRDRPISAQHF. The CDR3 nucleotides read TGTGCCAGCAGTTTTTCCCGTGACAGGCCCATATCGGCCCAGCATTTT.

The chain links TRBV7-9 to TRBJ1-2; perhaps TRBD1 as D (5 bases). Trimming pared 2 bases from V and 4 bases from J, leaving 11 bases between. The CDR3 is 14 amino acids. CDR1 and CDR2 (germline): SEHNR, FQNEAQ (reference sequence). The CDR3 sequence: CASSLLAGPYGYTF. The CDR3 coding sequence is TGTGCCAGCAGCTTATTAGCAGGGCCCTATGGCTACACCTTC.

This sequence joins TRBV10-3 and TRBJ1-2, with unresolved D. CDR1 is ENHRY, CDR2 SYGVKD, per germline. The V gene lost 2 bases and the J gene lost 5 bases, with 6 bases spanning the gap. This CDR3 spans 12 amino acids. The CDR3 here is CAISEGEYGYTF. CDR3 nucleotide sequence: TGTGCCATCAGTGAGGGGGAGTATGGCTACACCTTC.

The rearrangement joins TRBV5-1 to TRBJ2-7, with D maybe TRBD2 (6 bases). The germline V and J ends were trimmed by 0 bases and 3 bases, with 10 bases remaining between them. The CDR3 has 14 residues. CDR1 is SGHRS and CDR2 is YFSETQ in the germline V gene. This chain's CDR3 is CASSLGGVYYEQYF. Written as DNA, the CDR3 is TGCGCCAGCAGCTTGGGCGGGGTCTACTACGAGCAGTACTTC.

This clone was detected once. V and J are TRBV11-3 and TRBJ2-1, with 8 bases aligning to TRBD2. Trimming at V came to 1 base and at J to 3 bases, leaving 5 bases not matched to a gene. Germline V gives CDR1 SGHNT, CDR2 YENEEA. The CDR3 runs to 16 residues. CDR3 in amino acids: CASSLGLAGSYNEQFF. In nucleotides, the CDR3 is TGTGCCAGCAGCTTAGGGTTAGCGGGGAGCTACAATGAGCAGTTCTTC. The full variable domain, with the rest looked up from reference TRBV11-3 and TRBJ2-1, is EAGVVQSPRYKIIEKKQPVAFWCNPISGHNTLYWYLQNLGQGPELLIRYENEEAVDDSQLPKDRFSAERLKGVDSTLKIQPAELGDSAVYLCASSLGLAGSYNEQFFGPGTRLTVL.

The rearrangement links TRBV4-1 to TRBJ1-2; a weak D match, TRBD1 (5 bases). This CDR3 is 14 amino acids long. Looked up from germline, CDR1 is MGHRA and CDR2 is YSYEKL. Trimming took off 0 bases at V and 6 bases at J, with 11 bases between the two ends. CDR3 in DNA: TGCGCCAGCAGCCAAGATCAAGGGACTGATGGCTACACCTTC. This translates into CASSQDQGTDGYTF.

V is TRBV9 and J is TRBJ2-1; 8 nucleotides line up with TRBD2. The V segment lost 7 bases and the J segment 5 bases; nucleotides outside the gene matches: 8. Germline V gene data show CDR1 as SGDLS and CDR2 as YYNGEE. There are 14 residues in the CDR3. The CDR3 region is CASSRRGVDNEQFF. The DNA of the CDR3 is TGTGCCAGCTCCAGGCGGGGGGTGGACAATGAGCAGTTCTTC.

The gene calls are TRBV5-1 and TRBJ2-7; D possibly corresponds to TRBD2 (7 bases). Germline CDR1 SGHRS, CDR2 YFSETQ. The CDR3 has 15 amino acids. Trimming left V 4 bases short and J 0 bases short, with 14 bases between. The CDR3 is CASSPGRGSSYEQYF. The CDR3, as DNA: TGCGCCAGCAGCCCTGGGAGGGGGAGCTCCTACGAGCAGTACTTC.

This chain connects TRBV2 to TRBJ1-6; 9 bases are a match to TRBD1. Germline assignment: CDR1 SNHLY and CDR2 FYNNEI. V was pared by 0 bases and J by 10 bases, with 4 bases of the junction left unmatched. This CDR3 contains 15 residues. The DNA for the CDR3 is TGTGCCAGCAGTGAAGCGGGACAGGGAATGTCACCCCTCCACTTT. It encodes CASSEAGQGMSPLHF. Variable domain in full (rest from reference TRBV2 and TRBJ1-6): EPEVTQTPSHQVTQMGQEVILRCVPISNHLYFYWYRQILGQKVEFLVSFYNNEISEKSEIFDDQFSVERPDGSNFTLKIRSTKLEDSAMYFCASSEAGQGMSPLHFGNGTRLTVT.

The rearrangement uses TRBV5-1 and TRBJ2-3, with a possible D match to TRBD2 (7 bases). The V end was cut by 0 bases, the J end by 6 bases, with 17 bases between. Germline CDR1 is SGHRS and CDR2 is YFSETQ. The CDR3 totals 16 residues. The CDR3, as DNA: TGCGCCAGCAGCTTGGACGTGCGGGGGCTCGCGGATACGCAGTATTTT. This translates into CASSLDVRGLADTQYF.

The chain has TRBV6-5 and TRBJ1-5, with a possible D match to TRBD1 (6 bases). The CDR3 contains 13 residues. Trimming took off 6 bases at V and 4 bases at J, with 10 bases between the two ends. The germline V gene has CDR1 MNHEY and CDR2 SVGAGI. CDR3 region: CASRGQRNQPQHF. CDR3 bases: TGTGCCAGCAGAGGACAGCGAAATCAGCCCCAGCATTTT.

The gene calls are TRBV29-1 and TRBJ2-5; D may be TRBD1 (6 bases). Per germline, CDR1 SQVTM and CDR2 ANQGSEA. V was trimmed by 3 bases and J by 4 bases, leaving 24 bases between them. The CDR3 length is 17 residues. The CDR3 sequence: CSVDGTGHGPGGETQYF. The CDR3 DNA reads TGCAGCGTTGACGGAACGGGACACGGGCCAGGAGGAGAGACCCAGTACTTC.

The V call is TRBV19, the J call TRBJ2-5, with 10 bases aligning to TRBD2. CDR1 LNHDA and CDR2 SQIVND come from the germline V gene (reference sequence). The CDR3 is made up of 13 amino acids. The junction had 5 bases not matched to a gene; V was cut back by 10 bases and J by 3 bases. CDR3 DNA: TGTGCCACCAAGCGGGGGGGAGAAGAGACCCAGTACTTC. It yields the protein CATKRGGEETQYF. The complete variable domain, with remaining parts taken from reference TRBV19 and TRBJ2-5, reads DGGITQSPKYLFRKEGQNVTLSCEQNLNHDAMYWYRQDPGQGLRLIYYSQIVNDFQKGDIAEGYSVSREKKESFPLTVTSAQKNPTAFYLCATKRGGEETQYFGPGTRLLVL.

The V and J genes are TRBV4-3 and TRBJ1-1; D might be TRBD1 (6 bases). Germline V gene sequence: CDR1 LGHNA, CDR2 YSLEER. V was cut by 0 bases and J by 7 bases, with 15 bases left in between. The CDR3 has 15 amino acids. Here the CDR3 DNA reads TGCGCCAGCAGCCAAGAGGGCAGGGGAAGTAATGAAGCTTTCTTT. Protein product: CASSQEGRGSNEAFF.

The chain recombines TRBV3-1 (or the pseudogene TRBV3-2) with TRBJ2-7, with D uncertain. The CDR3 is made up of 16 amino acids. V was cut by 0 bases and J by 2 bases, with 14 bases left in between. The germline CDR1 and CDR2 sequences are LGHDT and YNNKEL (reference sequence). For the CDR3, the DNA is TGTGCCAGCAGCCAAGACGCCACCTACGGTGCCTACGAGCAGTACTTC. Amino acid sequence: CASSQDATYGAYEQYF.